Below, 29 T cell receptor beta chains from the same sample are listed, as sequenced in a study of blood T cells in healthy people across ages. For the second PCR, which ran for roughly 6 to 12 cycles, a sample-barcoded 5' primer and a J-beta primer mix were used. Each CDR3 protein is one row after TCRdb ran MiXCR on the 5' RACE reads. The data show about 640,000 distinct CDR3 sequences, approximately 30% seen once. Sequencing was performed on blood. These receptors were obtained from a woman aged 80 or over in good health.

Points on this clonotype: A much larger clone lies a single base off, so this may be a read error. J is TRBJ2-5 and V is TRBV15; 9 bases align to TRBD1. This CDR3 comprises 15 residues. Germline V gene lookup returns CDR1 LNHNV and CDR2 YYDKDF (reference sequence). J gave up 11 bases and V 0 bases, and 10 bases lay outside the gene matches. The CDR3: CATSREITGGNEQYF. DNA for the CDR3: TGTGCCACCAGCAGAGAAATCACAGGGGGCAATGAGCAGTACTTC.

This clonotype was recorded at least ten times. The chain employs TRBV9 and TRBJ2-3; perhaps D is TRBD1 or TRBD2 (5 bases each). V was cut by 4 bases and J by 0 bases, with 12 bases left in between. In germline, CDR1 is SGDLS, CDR2 YYNGEE. The CDR3 has 15 residues. CDR3 in amino acids: CASSPRDGSTDTQYF. In nucleotides, the CDR3 is TGTGCCAGCAGCCCACGGGACGGTAGCACAGATACGCAGTATTTT.

Notes on this clonotype: A much larger clone lies one base from this, so it may be a read error. The rearrangement uses TRBV30 and TRBJ2-6; perhaps TRBD1 as D (5 bases). This CDR3 has 16 amino acids. Germline V lookup: CDR1 GTSNPN, CDR2 SVGIG (reference sequence). The CDR3 loop is CAWSDSRTFGANVPTF. The CDR3 DNA reads as TGTGCCTGGAGTGATAGTCGTACATTTGGGGCCAACGTCCCGACTTTC.

This clonotype was recorded at least ten times. V gene TRBV29-1 combines with J gene TRBJ1-2; no firm D call. V was cut by 0 bases and J by 3 bases, with 5 bases left in between. Germline CDR1 and CDR2: SQVTM and ANQGSEA. The CDR3 sequence is 12 residues long. The DNA of the CDR3 is TGCAGCGTTGAAGATCTCGACTATGGCTACACCTTC. Translated: CSVEDLDYGYTF.

In its sample, this clonotype was seen a few times. The chain uses TRBV12-3 or TRBV12-4 and TRBJ1-1, with a tentative D call TRBD1 (6 bases). V shed 5 bases and J shed 1 base, with 14 bases lying between them. CDR3 size: 15 residues. The CDR3 coding sequence is TGTGCCAGCAGTCCCCGAGGGGGGGGGAACACTGAAGCTTTCTTT. It codes for CASSPRGGGNTEAFF.

V is TRBV7-2 and J is TRBJ2-2, with 11 nucleotides matching TRBD2. Trimming cost V 8 bases and J 6 bases; bases outside gene matches: 8. Per germline, CDR1 SGHTA and CDR2 FQGNSA. This CDR3 comprises 15 residues. CDR3 sequence (DNA): TGTGCCAGCGGAACCAGGACTAGCGGGTCCGGGGAGCTGTTTTTT. It specifies CASGTRTSGSGELFF.

This clonotype occurred a few times. V gene TRBV10-3 combines with J gene TRBJ2-1; D might be TRBD1 or TRBD2, each matching 6 bases. The better agreement between TRBJ2-7 and the DNA end casts doubt on the J call. The CDR3 length is 14 residues. Germline values: CDR1 ENHRY, CDR2 SYGVKD. As DNA, the CDR3 is TGTGCCAGTAAGGAGGGGGGATCCTACAATGAGCAGTACTTC. It encodes CASKEGGSYNEQYF.

The table lists this clonotype with many counts. This rearrangement joins TRBV20-1 to TRBJ2-7; perhaps TRBD1 as D (5 bases). The V and J ends lost 4 bases and 0 bases respectively, with 10 bases between them. CDR3 length equals 13 residues. Germline V gives CDR1 DFQATT, CDR2 SNEGSKA (reference sequence). The CDR3 nucleotides are TGCAGTGCTATTAGAGACAGCTCCTACGAGCAGTACTTC. Protein: CSAIRDSSYEQYF.

This clonotype turned up a few times. The chain combines TRBV7-6 with TRBJ2-2; D perhaps matches TRBD1 (5 bases). CDR3 size: 16 residues. Germline assignment: CDR1 SGHVS and CDR2 FNYEAQ. V lost 1 base to trimming and J lost 6 bases, with 15 bases between them. CDR3 sequence: CASSLVAGPLPGELFF. As DNA, the CDR3 is TGTGCCAGCAGCTTAGTCGCAGGGCCCCTACCCGGGGAGCTGTTTTTT.

This clonotype was counted many times. J is TRBJ2-7 and V is TRBV29-1; 8 nucleotides agree with TRBD1. This CDR3 region has 18 residues. The germline V gene encodes CDR1 SQVTM and CDR2 ANQGSEA. V was clipped by 6 bases and J by 0 bases; unmatched bases: 19. The CDR3 reads CSVQGVGRGRVSSYEQYF. The CDR3 DNA is TGCAGCGTCCAAGGGGTAGGCAGGGGGCGAGTTTCCTCCTACGAGCAGTACTTC.

At least ten counts were recorded for this clonotype. The chain links TRBV12-3 or TRBV12-4 to TRBJ2-7; the D call may be TRBD1 or TRBD2 (5 bases each). Deletions cut 0 bases from V and 3 bases from J, with 9 bases between. The CDR3 has 14 amino acids. The CDR3 DNA is TGTGCCAGCAGTTTAGCTCGGGACGGCTACGAGCAGTACTTC. Residues: CASSLARDGYEQYF.

The chain carries TRBV15 and TRBJ2-4; TRBD1 is a possible D gene (6 bases). V lost 0 bases to trimming and J lost 1 base, with 7 bases between them. Germline assignment: CDR1 LNHNV and CDR2 YYDKDF (reference sequence). This CDR3 is built from 15 residues. The CDR3 sequence is CATSREGAAKNIQYF. The CDR3 DNA follows: TGTGCCACCAGCAGAGAGGGGGCGGCCAAAAACATTCAGTACTTC.

J is TRBJ2-5 and V is TRBV12-3 or TRBV12-4; D unresolved. This CDR3 has 15 amino acids. The V end was cut by 7 bases, the J end by 5 bases, with 20 bases between. The CDR3 coding sequence is TGTGCCAGCACCCTCGGTACGGGTTATGCGGAGACCCAGTACTTC. Its translation is CASTLGTGYAETQYF.

The chain employs TRBV19 and TRBJ2-1; perhaps D is TRBD1 or TRBD2 (6 bases each). CDR3 length: 17 amino acids. Germline assignment: CDR1 LNHDA and CDR2 SQIVND (reference sequence). V was clipped by 5 bases and J by 7 bases, with 24 bases between them. In DNA, the CDR3 is TGTGCCAGTAGTGTCGACCAGGGGTGGGGGGTTGGAAATGAGCAGTTCTTC. Translation: CASSVDQGWGVGNEQFF.

This clonotype was observed at least ten times. The chain couples TRBV5-1 to TRBJ1-1; D may be TRBD1 (6 bases). Trimming left V 4 bases short and J 6 bases short, with 28 bases between. Per the germline V gene, CDR1 is SGHRS and CDR2 is YFSETQ. CDR3 length equals 18 residues. The DNA for the CDR3 is TGCGCCAGCAGCCGGGGAGGGGGGCTCCGAGAGGGGGGCGCTGAAGCTTTCTTT. Translating it yields CASSRGGGLREGGAEAFF.

This clonotype appeared many times. The chain carries TRBV7-3 and TRBJ2-3; D is possibly TRBD1 (6 bases). From germline, CDR1 is SGHTA and CDR2 FQGTGA. Trimming took 5 bases from V and 0 from J, leaving 15 bases between them. This CDR3 has 16 amino acids. CDR3 region: CASSPRGQGSTDTQYF. DNA for the CDR3: TGTGCCAGCAGCCCCCGTGGGCAGGGGAGCACAGATACGCAGTATTTT.

This clonotype was counted ten times or more. The V gene is TRBV28, the J gene TRBJ2-7; D is undetermined. CDR3 size: 12 residues. Looked up from germline, CDR1 is MDHEN and CDR2 is SYDVKM. V lost 8 bases, J lost 2 bases, and 10 bases lay in between. The CDR3 nucleotides are TGTGCCAGCTGTCGCTGGACCTACGAGCAGTACTTC. Protein product: CASCRWTYEQYF. The full variable domain, rest sourced from reference TRBV28 and TRBJ2-7, is DVKVTQSSRYLVKRTGEKVFLECVQDMDHENMFWYRQDPGLGLRLIYFSYDVKMKEKGDIPEGYSVSREKKERFSLILESASTNQTSMYLCASCRWTYEQYFGPGTRLTVT.

This clonotype was detected many times. The chain employs TRBV5-1 and TRBJ2-7, with 7 bases matching TRBD1. This CDR3 contains 14 residues. The trim removed 4 bases at V and 3 bases at J, leaving 7 bases unmatched. Germline loops: CDR1 SGHRS, CDR2 YFSETQ. CDR3 sequence reads: CASSIGQDGYEQYF. The DNA of the CDR3 is TGCGCCAGCAGCATCGGACAGGACGGCTACGAGCAGTACTTC.

In its sample, this clonotype was seen once. CDR3 DNA sequence: TGTGCCAGCAGTAAAGGCCTTAACTATGGCTACACCTTC. Amino acid sequence: CASSKGLNYGYTF. The chain is built from TRBV7-9 and TRBJ1-2; D not certain. Germline V gene lookup returns CDR1 SEHNR and CDR2 FQNEAQ (reference sequence). The germline V and J ends were trimmed by 6 bases and 1 base, with 9 bases remaining between them. This CDR3 spans 13 amino acids. The full variable domain, its missing parts supplied by reference TRBV7-9 and TRBJ1-2, is DTGVSQNPRHKITKRGQNVTFRCDPISEHNRLYWYRQTLGQGPEFLTYFQNEAQLEKSRLLSDRFSAERPKGSFSTLEIQRTEQGDSAMYLCASSKGLNYGYTFGSGTRLTVV.

This chain connects TRBV21-1 to TRBJ2-3; no DNA check was done on the table's D call, TRBD2. TRBV21-1 is a documented pseudogene. The CDR3 is made up of 14 amino acids. The CDR3 DNA is TGTGCCAGCAGCAAAGTAGGGGCCCCAGATACGCAGTATTTT. Translated: CASSKVGAPDTQYF.

Notes on this clonotype: This may be a read error: a much more frequent sequence differs by one nucleotide. J is TRBJ1-2 and V is TRBV7-2; 7 bases match TRBD1. This CDR3 has 14 amino acids. Germline V lookup: CDR1 SGHTA, CDR2 FQGNSA. CDR3 sequence reads: CASSPGTAYYDYTF. For the CDR3, the DNA is TGTGCCAGCAGCCCCGGGACAGCCTACTATGACTACACCTTC. Complete variable domain (other parts from reference TRBV7-2 and TRBJ1-2): GAGVSQSPSNKVTEKGKDVELRCDPISGHTALYWYRQSLGQGLEFLIYFQGNSAPDKSGLPSDRFSAERTGGSVSTLTIQRTQQEDSAVYLCASSPGTAYYDYTFGSGTRLTVV.

In its sample, this clonotype was seen a few times. It may be a read error: a sequence one base away is much more abundant. The chain uses TRBV7-9 and TRBJ2-7; 8 bases line up with TRBD1. Germline lookup yields CDR1 SEHNR and CDR2 FQNEAQ (reference sequence). The CDR3 covers 15 residues. The V segment lost 5 bases and the J segment 7 bases; nucleotides outside the gene matches: 13. DNA for the CDR3: TGTGCCAGCAGCCAGCAGGGGGCGCTTTTAGATGAGCAGTACTTC. As protein: CASSQQGALLDEQYF.

A word on this clonotype: A much larger clone is a single base away; this may be a read error. The CDR3 region is CSVDPGTDTLYF. CDR3 nucleotide sequence: TGCAGCGTTGACCCGGGTACAGATACGCTGTATTTT. The chain carries TRBV29-1 and TRBJ2-3; D is unclear. Germline V CDR1 and CDR2: SQVTM, ANQGSEA. The CDR3 loop spans 12 amino acids.

This chain links TRBV27 with TRBJ1-6; tentative D call: TRBD1 (5 bases). V lost 6 bases, J lost 8 bases, and 17 bases lay in between. The CDR3 sequence is 15 residues long. Germline V CDR1 and CDR2: MNHEY, SMNVEV (reference sequence). The CDR3 here is CASSCRIVGDSPLHF. The CDR3 DNA reads TGTGCCAGCAGCTGCCGAATCGTGGGGGATTCACCCCTCCACTTT.

The V gene is TRBV7-2, the J gene TRBJ2-4; D is perhaps TRBD1 (5 bases). The better agreement between TRBJ2-7 and the DNA end casts doubt on the J call. This CDR3 comprises 15 residues. CDR1 and CDR2 (germline): SGHTA, FQGNSA. CDR3 sequence: CASSISGAVSYEQYF. The CDR3 bases are TGTGCCAGCAGCATATCTGGGGCGGTCTCCTACGAGCAGTACTTC.

The chain employs TRBV20-1 and TRBJ1-4, with TRBD1 as a possible D gene (5 bases). There are 16 residues in the CDR3. Germline CDR1 is DFQATT and CDR2 is SNEGSKA (reference sequence). V was clipped by 3 bases and J by 2 bases, with 16 bases between them. CDR3 bases: TGCAGTGCTAGCCAGGGATCGGGGTGGACTAATGAAAAACTGTTTTTT. Its translation is CSASQGSGWTNEKLFF.

This clonotype showed up just a few times. The chain couples TRBV12-3 or TRBV12-4 to TRBJ1-6, with 7 bases matching TRBD1. This CDR3 comprises 17 residues. Trimming at V came to 7 bases and at J to 5 bases, leaving 14 bases not matched to a gene. The CDR3 bases are TGTGCCAGCAAGTTTTATTGGGGACAGCAAGATAATTCACCCCTCCACTTT. This translates into CASKFYWGQQDNSPLHF.

This chain links TRBV7-2 with TRBJ2-4, with D hard to call. Germline lookup yields CDR1 SGHTA and CDR2 FQGNSA. V lost 2 bases and J 0 bases, leaving 5 bases between the germline ends. The CDR3 consists of 14 residues. The CDR3 spells CASSLRLAKNIQYF. The CDR3 DNA follows: TGTGCCAGCAGCTTACGGTTAGCCAAAAACATTCAGTACTTC. Full variable domain (missing parts from reference TRBV7-2 and TRBJ2-4): GAGVSQSPSNKVTEKGKDVELRCDPISGHTALYWYRQSLGQGLEFLIYFQGNSAPDKSGLPSDRFSAERTGGSVSTLTIQRTQQEDSAVYLCASSLRLAKNIQYFGAGTRLSVL.

This clonotype was observed many times. The V gene is TRBV7-8, the J gene TRBJ2-7; 8 nucleotides align to TRBD1. The CDR3 consists of 14 residues. V lost 2 bases, J lost 4 bases, and 4 bases stayed unmatched. Germline assignment: CDR1 SGHVS and CDR2 FQNEAQ. The CDR3 sequence: CASSLQGARYEQYF. The CDR3 region has the DNA TGTGCCAGCAGCTTACAGGGGGCGCGGTACGAGCAGTACTTC.